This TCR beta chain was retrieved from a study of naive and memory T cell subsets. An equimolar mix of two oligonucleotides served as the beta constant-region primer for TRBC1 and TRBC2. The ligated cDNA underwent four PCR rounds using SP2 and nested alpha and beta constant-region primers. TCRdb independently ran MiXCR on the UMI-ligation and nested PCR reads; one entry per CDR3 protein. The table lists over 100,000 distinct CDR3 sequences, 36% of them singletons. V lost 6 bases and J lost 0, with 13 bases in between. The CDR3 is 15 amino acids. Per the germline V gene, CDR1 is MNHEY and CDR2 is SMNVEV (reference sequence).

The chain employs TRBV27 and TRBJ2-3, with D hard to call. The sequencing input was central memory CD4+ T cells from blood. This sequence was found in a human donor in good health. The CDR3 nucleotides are TGTGCCAGCAGCCCCACTGCCGCTAGCACAGATACGCAGTATTTT. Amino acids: CASSPTAASTDTQYF.